This TCR beta chain was obtained from a study of T cells in Graves' hyperthyroidism and ophthalmopathy. General study points: Most thyroid clonotypes expanded above 0.001 were also detected in blood.

At least 3 on the Clinical Activity Score was recorded for ophthalmopathy patients, who also had NOSPECS grade at least 4 and duration under 3 months. Uncontrolled infection, other autoimmune disease, pregnancy or lactation barred patients from enrollment. Only a few counts were recorded for this clonotype. Its antigen is unidentified. Regions amplified from RNA transcripts were the TCR beta CDR3 regions. Using the HTBI primer set, a first-round RT-PCR was run on the TCR CDR3. TCRdb reprocessed the multiplex PCR reads via MiXCR and lists one record per CDR3 protein. The sample records 450,000 to 650,000 distinct CDR3 sequences, roughly 15% being singletons. This TCR was recovered from a woman in her late teens or twenties with Graves' ophthalmopathy. The source material was blood.

As DNA, the CDR3 is TGCAGTGCCCCGATCTCGGGCGCGAGCAATCAGCCCCAGCATTTT. Encoded protein: CSAPISGASNQPQHF. The rearrangement joins TRBV20-1 to TRBJ1-5, with D hard to call. Germline-derived CDR1 and CDR2 are DFQATT and SNEGSKA (reference sequence). There are 15 residues in the CDR3. V was trimmed by 6 bases and J by 1 base, leaving 16 bases between them.